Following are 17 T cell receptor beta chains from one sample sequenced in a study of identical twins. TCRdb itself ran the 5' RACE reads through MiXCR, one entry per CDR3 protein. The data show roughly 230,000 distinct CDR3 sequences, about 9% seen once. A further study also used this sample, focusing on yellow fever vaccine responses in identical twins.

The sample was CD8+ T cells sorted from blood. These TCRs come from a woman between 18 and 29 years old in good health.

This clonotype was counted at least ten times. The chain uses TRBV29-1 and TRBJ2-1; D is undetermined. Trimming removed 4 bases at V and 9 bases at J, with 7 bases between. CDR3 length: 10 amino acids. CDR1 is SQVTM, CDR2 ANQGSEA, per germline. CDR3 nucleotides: TGCAGCGTTGTCCTAGTTGAGCAGTTCTTC. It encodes CSVVLVEQFF.

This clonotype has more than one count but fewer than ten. Here the CDR3 DNA reads TGTGCCAGCAGCTTCCCTCCCTTCGAGGACAGCTACGAGCAGTACTTC. Encoded protein: CASSFPPFEDSYEQYF. This chain uses TRBV7-8 with TRBJ2-7, with D tentatively TRBD1 (6 bases). Germline V gene data show CDR1 as SGHVS and CDR2 as FQNEAQ. CDR3 length equals 16 residues. With 3 bases removed from V and 3 bases from J, the gap between germline ends came to 18 bases.

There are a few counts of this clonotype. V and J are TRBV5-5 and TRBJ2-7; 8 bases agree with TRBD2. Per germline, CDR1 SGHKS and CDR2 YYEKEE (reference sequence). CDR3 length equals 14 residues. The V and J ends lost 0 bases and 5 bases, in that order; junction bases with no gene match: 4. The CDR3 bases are TGTGCCAGCAGCTTGGCCGGGGGGGGAAACGAGCAGTACTTC. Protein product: CASSLAGGGNEQYF.

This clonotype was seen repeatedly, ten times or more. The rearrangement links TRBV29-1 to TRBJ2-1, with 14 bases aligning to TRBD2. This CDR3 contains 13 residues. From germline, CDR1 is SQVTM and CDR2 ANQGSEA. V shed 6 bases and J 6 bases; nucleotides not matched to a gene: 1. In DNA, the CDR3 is TGCAGCGTAGGACTAGCGGGAGGCAATGAGCAGTTCTTC. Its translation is CSVGLAGGNEQFF.

The CDR3 here is CASSPRSAGLDTQYF. The CDR3 nucleotides are TGTGCCAGCAGCCCAAGGTCGGCGGGTCTGGATACGCAGTATTTT. V and J are TRBV7-3 and TRBJ2-3; the D gene is possibly TRBD2 (5 bases). This CDR3 is 15 amino acids long. CDR1 is SGHTA, CDR2 FQGTGA, per germline. V was shortened by 5 bases and J by 6 bases, with 18 bases between the two germline ends. Using reference TRBV7-3 and TRBJ2-3 for the parts outside the CDR3, the full variable domain is GAGVSQTPSNKVTEKGKYVELRCDPISGHTALYWYRQSLGQGPEFLIYFQGTGAADDSGLPNDRFFAVRPEGSVSTLKIQRTERGDSAVYLCASSPRSAGLDTQYFGPGTRLTVL.

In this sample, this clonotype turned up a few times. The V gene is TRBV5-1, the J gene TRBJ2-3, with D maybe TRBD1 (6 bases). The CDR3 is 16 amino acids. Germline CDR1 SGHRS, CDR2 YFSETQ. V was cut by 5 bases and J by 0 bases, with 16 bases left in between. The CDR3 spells CASSRAGVLSTDTQYF. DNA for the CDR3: TGCGCCAGCAGTAGGGCAGGGGTCCTGAGCACAGATACGCAGTATTTT. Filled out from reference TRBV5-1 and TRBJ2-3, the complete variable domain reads KAGVTQTPRYLIKTRGQQVTLSCSPISGHRSVSWYQQTPGQGLQFLFEYFSETQRNKGNFPGRFSGRQFSNSRSEMNVSTLELGDSALYLCASSRAGVLSTDTQYFGPGTRLTVL.

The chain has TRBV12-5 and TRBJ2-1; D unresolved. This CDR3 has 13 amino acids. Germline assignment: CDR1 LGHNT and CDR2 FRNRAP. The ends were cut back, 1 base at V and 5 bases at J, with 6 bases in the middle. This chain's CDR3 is CASGLGANNEQFF. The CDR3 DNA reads TGTGCTAGTGGTTTGGGAGCGAACAATGAGCAGTTCTTC.

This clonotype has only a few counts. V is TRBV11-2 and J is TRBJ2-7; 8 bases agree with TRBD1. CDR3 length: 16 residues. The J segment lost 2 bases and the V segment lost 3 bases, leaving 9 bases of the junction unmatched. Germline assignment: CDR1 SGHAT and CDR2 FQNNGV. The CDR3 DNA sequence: TGTGCCAGCAGCTTCCAACCAGGGGGCGCGACCTACGAGCAGTACTTC. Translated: CASSFQPGGATYEQYF.

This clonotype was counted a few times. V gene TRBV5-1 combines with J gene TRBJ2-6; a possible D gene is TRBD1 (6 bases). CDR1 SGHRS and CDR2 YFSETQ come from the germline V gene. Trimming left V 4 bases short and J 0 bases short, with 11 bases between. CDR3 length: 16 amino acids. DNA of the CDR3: TGCGCCAGCAGCACCCGACAGGCCTCTGGGGCCAACGTCCTGACTTTC. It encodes CASSTRQASGANVLTF.

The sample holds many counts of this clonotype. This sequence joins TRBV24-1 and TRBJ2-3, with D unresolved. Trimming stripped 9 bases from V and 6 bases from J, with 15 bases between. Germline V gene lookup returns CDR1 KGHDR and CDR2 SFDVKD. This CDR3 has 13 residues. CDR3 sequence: CATRYTAGDTQYF. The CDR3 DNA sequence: TGTGCCACCCGCTACACGGCCGGGGATACGCAGTATTTT.

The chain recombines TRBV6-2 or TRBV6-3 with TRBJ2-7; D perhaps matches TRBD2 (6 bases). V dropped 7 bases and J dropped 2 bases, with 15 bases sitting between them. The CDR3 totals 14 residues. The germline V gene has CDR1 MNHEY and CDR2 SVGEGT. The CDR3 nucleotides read TGTGCCAGCACCTTGGACTACCTACCCTACGAGCAGTACTTC. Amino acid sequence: CASTLDYLPYEQYF.

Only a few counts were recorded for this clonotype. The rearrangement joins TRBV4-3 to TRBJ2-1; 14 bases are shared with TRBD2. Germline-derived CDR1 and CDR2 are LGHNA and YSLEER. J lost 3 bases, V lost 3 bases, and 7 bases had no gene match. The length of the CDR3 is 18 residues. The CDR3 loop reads CASSHRTSGRPVYNEQFF. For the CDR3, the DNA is TGCGCCAGCAGCCACCGGACTAGCGGGAGGCCCGTCTACAATGAGCAGTTCTTC.

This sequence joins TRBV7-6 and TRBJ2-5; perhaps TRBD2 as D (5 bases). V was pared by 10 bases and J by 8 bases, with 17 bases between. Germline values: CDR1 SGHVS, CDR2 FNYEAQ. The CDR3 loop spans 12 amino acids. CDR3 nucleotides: TGTGCCATCCTCAAAGGGAGATTAACCCAGTACTTC. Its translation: CAILKGRLTQYF. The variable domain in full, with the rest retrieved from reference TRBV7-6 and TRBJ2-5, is GAGVSQSPRYKVTKRGQDVALRCDPISGHVSLYWYRQALGQGPEFLTYFNYEAQQDKSGLPNDRFSAERPEGSISTLTIQRTEQRDSAMYRCAILKGRLTQYFGPGTRLLVL.

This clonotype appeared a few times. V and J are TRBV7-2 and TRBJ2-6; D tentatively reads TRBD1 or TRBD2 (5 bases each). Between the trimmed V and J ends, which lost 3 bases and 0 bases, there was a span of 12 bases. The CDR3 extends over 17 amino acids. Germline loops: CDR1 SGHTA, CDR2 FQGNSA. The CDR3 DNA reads TGTGCCAGCAGCTTGGGGGAAGTCTTCTCTGGGGCCAACGTCCTGACTTTC. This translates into CASSLGEVFSGANVLTF.

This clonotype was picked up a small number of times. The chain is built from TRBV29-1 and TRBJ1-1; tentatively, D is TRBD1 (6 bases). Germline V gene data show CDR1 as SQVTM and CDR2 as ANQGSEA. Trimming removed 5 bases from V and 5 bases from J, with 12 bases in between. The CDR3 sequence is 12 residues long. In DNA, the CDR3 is TGCAGCGTTTGGGAGGGGGGGACTGAAGCTTTCTTT. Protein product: CSVWEGGTEAFF.

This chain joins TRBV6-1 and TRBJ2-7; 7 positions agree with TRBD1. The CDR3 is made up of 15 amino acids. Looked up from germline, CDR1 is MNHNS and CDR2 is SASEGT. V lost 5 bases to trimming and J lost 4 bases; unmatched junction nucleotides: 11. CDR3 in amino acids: CASSIRGTEVYEQYF. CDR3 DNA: TGTGCCAGCAGTATCAGAGGGACAGAAGTATACGAGCAGTACTTC.

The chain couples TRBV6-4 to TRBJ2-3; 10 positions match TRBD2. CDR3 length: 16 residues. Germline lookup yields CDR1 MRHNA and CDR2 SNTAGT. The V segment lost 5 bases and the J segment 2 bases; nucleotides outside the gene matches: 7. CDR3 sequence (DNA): TGTGCCAGCAGTACCTTAGCGGGAGGCACCACAGATACGCAGTATTTT. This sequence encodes CASSTLAGGTTDTQYF.